The 7 T cell receptor beta chains reported below all come from one sample, sequenced in a study of T cell responses to AZD1222 COVID-19 vaccine. The table came from immunoSEQ multiplex PCR; TCRdb's copy has only in-frame clones and leaves some out. This sample carries some 110,000 clones, roughly 89% of them seen once, and the ten largest clones take 44%. Sequenced material: peripheral blood, taken 28 days after the second AZD1222 dose. Receptors originate from an adult who received the AZD1222 COVID-19 vaccine.

This sequence joins TRBV3-1 (or the pseudogene TRBV3-2) and TRBJ1-4; D gene ambiguous. The CDR3 is made up of 13 amino acids. Germline CDR1 is LGHDT and CDR2 is YNNKEL (reference sequence). V lost 0 bases and J lost 7, with 6 bases in between. Here the CDR3 reads CASSQEAAEKLFF. The CDR3 DNA reads TGTGCCAGCAGCCAAGAGGCGGCTGAAAAACTGTTTTTT.

The rearrangement joins TRBV5-4 to TRBJ2-5; 10 bases map to TRBD2. Germline V gene data show CDR1 as SGHNT and CDR2 as YYREEE (reference sequence). Trimming removed 0 bases from V and 5 bases from J; junction bases left unmatched: 13. The CDR3 contains 18 residues. DNA of the CDR3: TGTGCCAGCAGCTTGGGTGGGTCTAGCGGGGGAGGTTTGGAGACCCAGTACTTC. Its translation: CASSLGGSSGGGLETQYF.

The CDR3 here is CASSPQKGSNQPQHF. The DNA of the CDR3 is TGTGCCAGCAGCCCCCAAAAGGGGAGCAATCAGCCCCAGCATTTT. The J gene is TRBJ1-5, the V gene TRBV7-2; a possible D gene is TRBD1 (5 bases). Trimming shortened V by 5 bases and J by 1 base, and 12 bases separated the two germline ends. The germline CDR1 and CDR2 sequences are SGHTA and FQGNSA. This CDR3 is 15 amino acids long.

This rearrangement joins TRBV18 to TRBJ1-3, with 7 bases lining up with TRBD1. Losses at the gene ends were 4 bases for V and 2 bases for J; bases not matched to a gene: 5. Germline CDR1 KGHSH, CDR2 LQKENI. CDR3 length: 15 residues. CDR3 amino acids: CASSQQQGAGNTIYF. The CDR3 DNA follows: TGTGCCAGCTCACAACAGCAGGGGGCTGGAAACACCATATATTTT.

CDR3 nucleotide sequence: TGTGCCAGCAGCAACCCCGGGACAGGCTTGGACACTGAAGCTTTCTTT. Its translation is CASSNPGTGLDTEAFF. The rearrangement uses TRBV28 and TRBJ1-1; 8 bases agree with TRBD1. The trim removed 6 bases at V and 3 bases at J, leaving 12 bases unmatched. This CDR3 is built from 16 residues. The germline V gene has CDR1 MDHEN and CDR2 SYDVKM.

This chain connects TRBV4-3 to TRBJ1-5; unclear D gene. Between the trimmed V and J ends, which lost 3 bases and 2 bases, there was a span of 5 bases. CDR1 and CDR2 (germline): LGHNA, YSLEER. The CDR3 totals 13 residues. The CDR3 nucleotides read TGCGCCAGCAGCCAGGGTGGCAATCAGCCCCAGCATTTT. This gives the protein CASSQGGNQPQHF.

The genes are TRBV5-4 and TRBJ1-2, with unresolved D. The ends were cut back, 0 bases at V and 4 bases at J, with 13 bases in the middle. CDR3 length: 15 residues. Germline V gene lookup returns CDR1 SGHNT and CDR2 YYREEE (reference sequence). CDR3 sequence reads: CASSLAVGQIYGYTF. Here the CDR3 DNA reads TGTGCCAGCAGCTTGGCCGTAGGGCAGATCTATGGCTACACCTTC.